These 9 T cell receptor beta chains came from one sample sequenced in a study of tumor-infiltrating lymphocytes in primary liver carcinoma. The study co-extracted DNA and RNA from roughly 20-30 mg of unsorted bulk tissue. TCR beta cDNA came from around 500 ng total RNA, primed with a constant-region primer. Investigators got TCR beta libraries out of three nested multiplex PCR rounds, done with slightly modified ARM-PCR. The opening two PCR rounds, 10 cycles each, paired TRBV1-TRBV30 forward primers with a C-beta reverse primer. TCRdb reprocessed the multiplex PCR reads with MiXCR, giving one entry per CDR3 protein. The sample has 90,000 to 150,000 distinct CDR3 sequences, roughly 75% seen once. The sample taken for sequencing was tumor-adjacent normal liver tissue. These TCRs come from a woman in her sixties or seventies with primary liver carcinoma and hepatitis B virus infection.

In this sample, this clonotype turned up once. An end of the junction differs from the germline gene, which may be a read error. The genes are TRBV4-1 and TRBJ2-1; tentatively, D is TRBD2 (5 bases). Per the germline V gene, CDR1 is MGHRA and CDR2 is YSYEKL. This CDR3 comprises 15 residues. CDR3 residues: CASNPTDSRSVEHFF. CDR3 nucleotide sequence: TGCGCCAGCAATCCCACGGACTCGAGAAGCGTTGAGCATTTCTTC.

This clonotype was counted only a few times. A much larger clone differs by one base, so this may be a read error. The J gene is TRBJ1-1, the V gene TRBV14, with D unresolved. The germline V gene encodes CDR1 SGHDN and CDR2 FVKESK. This CDR3 comprises 13 residues. With 3 bases removed from V and 5 bases from J, the gap between germline ends came to 10 bases. As DNA, the CDR3 is TGTGCCAGCAGCCATACCGCGGGGACTGAAGCTTTCTTT. This sequence encodes CASSHTAGTEAFF.

Concerning this clonotype: The CDR3 end shows no conserved phenylalanine or tryptophan, and so a read error is likely. The DNA is left out, because the CDR3 cannot be placed on it with certainty; the CDR3 is given as TCRdb lists it. The V and J genes are TRBV11-2 and TRBJ1-1; TRBD1 was called by the table and not checked on the DNA. 13 amino acids form the CDR3, both terminal residues included. Looked up from germline, CDR1 is SGHAT and CDR2 is FQNNGV. The CDR3 loop reads CASSLKRGRRASL.

Of note for this clonotype: One end of the junction does not line up with germline, which may come from a read error. This chain connects TRBV11-2 to TRBJ2-2, with a tentative D call TRBD2 (5 bases). CDR1 is SGHAT and CDR2 is FQNNGV in the germline V gene. The CDR3 loop spans 16 amino acids. The CDR3 DNA reads TGTGGCAGCAGCTTAGCCATCACAGCGGCGACTGGGGAACTGTTTTTT. It yields the protein CGSSLAITAATGELFF.

As concerns this clonotype: The CDR3 carries no conserved terminal phenylalanine or tryptophan, so it likely arises from a read error. The limits of the CDR3 on the DNA are not certain, so only TCRdb's listed CDR3 is given. The rearrangement uses TRBV21-1 and TRBJ2-4. TRBV21-1 is assigned pseudogene status. The CDR3 extends over 14 residues, inclusive of both ends. CDR3 in amino acids: CASSQSKAKNIQYL.

The sample holds many counts of this clonotype. V usage is TRBV6-5 and J usage is TRBJ2-7; TRBD2 might be the D (6 bases). The germline gives CDR1 MNHEY, CDR2 SVGAGI. The length of the CDR3 is 13 residues. V was pared by 0 bases and J by 6 bases, with 9 bases between. The CDR3 DNA reads TGTGCCAGCAGTTACTCTTCGGGGGTCGAGCAGTACTTC. Translation: CASSYSSGVEQYF.

The rearrangement links TRBV29-1 to TRBJ2-7, with D unresolved. The V gene lost 6 bases and the J gene lost 3 bases, with 18 bases spanning the gap. The germline V gene encodes CDR1 SQVTM and CDR2 ANQGSEA. This CDR3 comprises 14 residues. DNA for the CDR3: TGCAGCGTAGCCAGTCGGAAGCAGATCTACGAGCAGTACTTC. Amino acid sequence: CSVASRKQIYEQYF.

This clonotype has more than one count but fewer than ten. The rearrangement links TRBV14 to TRBJ1-6; perhaps TRBD1 as D (6 bases). V shed 3 bases and J shed 7 bases, with 10 bases lying between them. CDR1 and CDR2 (germline): SGHDN, FVKESK. CDR3 length equals 14 residues. The CDR3 coding sequence is TGTGCCAGCAGCCACTCAGGGGAAAATTCACCCCTCCACTTT. Translated, it gives CASSHSGENSPLHF. The full variable domain, completed using reference TRBV14 and TRBJ1-6, is EAGVTQFPSHSVIEKGQTVTLRCDPISGHDNLYWYRRVMGKEIKFLLHFVKESKQDESGMPNNRFLAERTGGTYSTLKVQPAELEDSGVYFCASSHSGENSPLHFGNGTRLTVT.

The V call is TRBV12-3 or TRBV12-4, the J call TRBJ2-3, with 7 nucleotides matching TRBD1. This CDR3 region has 14 residues. J was trimmed by 8 bases and V by 10 bases; bases with no gene match: 15. The CDR3 spells CANREQGSGRTQYF. For the CDR3, the DNA is TGTGCCAACAGGGAACAGGGGTCGGGGCGTACGCAGTATTTT.